This TCR beta chain derives from a study of cytomegalovirus exposure and HLA in healthy donors. Notes on this clone: Its specificity is unknown.

Donors were nominally healthy when sampled, though unrecorded immune exposures were likely. The CDR3 length is 16 residues. CDR1 and CDR2 from the germline V gene are MNHEY and SVGAGI. Trimming took off 4 bases at V and 1 base at J, with 16 bases between the two ends. Study-wide results and limits: Highly shared sequence variants in one cluster were likely a sequencing artifact. The study assumed roughly uniform donor sequencing depth for presence/absence analyses.

With 60 Vbeta and 13 Jbeta primers, the PCR was carried out. Profiled with immunoSEQ multiplex PCR; TCRdb holds only in-frame clones, not every one. Its listing shows about 48,000 clones. The sequence was obtained from a woman in her thirties or forties in good health and CMV-seronegative. This chain uses TRBV6-5 with TRBJ1-2; D unresolved. Source material: PBMCs. CDR3 nucleotides: TGTGCCAGCAGTTCGCTACATGGGCAACATAACTATGGCTACACCTTC. This sequence encodes CASSSLHGQHNYGYTF.